Included here is one T cell receptor (beta chain) sequence, with context. As yet, its antigen is unknown. This sample stems from a study of cytomegalovirus exposure and HLA in healthy donors. Study-wide results and caveats: The study reported that TCR beta sequences accurately predicted HLA-A and HLA-B alleles in most subjects. Of the V segments, some could not be distinguished, including TRBV6-2 and TRBV6-3, and were excluded.

CDR3 length equals 12 residues. With 3 bases removed from V and 8 bases from J, the gap between germline ends came to 10 bases. CDR1 is KGHSH and CDR2 is LQKENI in the germline V gene. Both 60 Vbeta primers and 13 Jbeta primers went into the PCR. Clones were read by immunoSEQ multiplex PCR, and TCRdb kept only the in-frame ones, dropping some. The sample holds about 240,000 clones, about 86% seen once. This chain links TRBV18 with TRBJ1-2; D is unclear. This receptor was identified in a woman aged 55-70 years in good health and CMV-seropositive. Sequenced material: PBMCs. In DNA form, the CDR3 reads TGTGCCAGCTCACCCCGGGGTCGAGGCTACACCTTC. It specifies CASSPRGRGYTF.